The 21 T cell receptor beta chains given below trace back to one sample, sequenced in a study of blood T cell repertoires in COVID-19. Produced via immunoSEQ multiplex PCR; TCRdb's table is partial and in-frame only. The sample has more than 300,000 clones, 70% to 90% seen once. The sample was PBMCs or T cells enriched from blood (not recorded which). All receptors derive from a woman in her twenties or thirties who had recovered from COVID-19.

This clone has a single count. V and J are TRBV5-1 and TRBJ2-1; 7 positions agree with TRBD2. Losses at the gene ends were 0 bases for V and 4 bases for J; bases not matched to a gene: 7. The CDR3 extends over 16 amino acids. Germline loops: CDR1 SGHRS, CDR2 YFSETQ. The CDR3 sequence: CASSLVAGGGYNEQFF. As DNA, the CDR3 is TGCGCCAGCAGCTTGGTGGCCGGGGGAGGGTACAATGAGCAGTTCTTC.

The chain joins TRBV19 to TRBJ1-5; 8 nucleotides match TRBD1. CDR3 length equals 14 residues. In germline, CDR1 is LNHDA, CDR2 SQIVND (reference sequence). Losses at the gene ends were 8 bases for V and 4 bases for J; bases not matched to a gene: 7. CDR3 coding DNA: TGTGCCAGTTGGACAGGGCGGGAGAATCAGCCCCAGCATTTT. Its translation is CASWTGRENQPQHF.

The V call is TRBV11-2, the J call TRBJ1-6; perhaps TRBD1 as D (6 bases). Germline-derived CDR1 and CDR2 are SGHAT and FQNNGV. The ends were cut back, 1 base at V and 6 bases at J, with 19 bases in the middle. The CDR3 has 18 amino acids. CDR3 amino acids: CASSLGRGSGFGNSPLHF. CDR3 DNA: TGTGCCAGCAGCTTAGGCAGGGGATCCGGTTTTGGTAATTCACCCCTCCACTTT. The full variable domain, with the rest looked up from reference TRBV11-2 and TRBJ1-6, is EAGVAQSPRYKIIEKRQSVAFWCNPISGHATLYWYQQILGQGPKLLIQFQNNGVVDDSQLPKDRFSAERLKGVDSTLKIQPAKLEDSAVYLCASSLGRGSGFGNSPLHFGNGTRLTVT.

The V gene is TRBV5-4, the J gene TRBJ2-7, with D perhaps matching TRBD1 (6 bases). Germline-derived CDR1 and CDR2 are SGHNT and YYREEE (reference sequence). Trimming left V 3 bases short and J 4 bases short, with 11 bases between. The CDR3 is 13 amino acids. The CDR3 loop reads CASSYGQRYEQYF. The CDR3 DNA reads as TGTGCCAGCAGCTACGGACAGCGGTACGAGCAGTACTTC.

The CDR3 is CASSLFVGQGFGGYTF. CDR3 DNA: TGCGCCAGCAGTCTTTTTGTGGGACAGGGGTTTGGAGGCTACACCTTC. This chain links TRBV10-2 with TRBJ1-2, with TRBD1 matching 10 bases. CDR1 is WSHSY, CDR2 SAAADI, per germline. Losses at the gene ends were 5 bases for V and 8 bases for J; bases not matched to a gene: 14. The CDR3 length is 16 residues.

This rearrangement joins TRBV7-9 to TRBJ1-1; 7 positions agree with TRBD1. The CDR3 extends over 13 amino acids. Germline CDR1 and CDR2: SEHNR and FQNEAQ (reference sequence). J lost 5 bases, V lost 3 bases, and 3 bases had no gene match. The CDR3 coding sequence is TGTGCCAGCAGCTTTCCAGGGGGGACTGAAGCTTTCTTT. Its protein product is CASSFPGGTEAFF.

The gene calls are TRBV7-2 and TRBJ2-7; maybe TRBD2 (6 bases). The CDR3 has 14 residues. Germline loops: CDR1 SGHTA, CDR2 FQGNSA. V lost 8 bases and J 5 bases, leaving 19 bases between the germline ends. The DNA of the CDR3 is TGTGCCAGCTCGAGGAGCGGGCTAGTTGACGAGCAGTACTTC. This sequence encodes CASSRSGLVDEQYF. The full variable domain, completed using reference TRBV7-2 and TRBJ2-7, is GAGVSQSPSNKVTEKGKDVELRCDPISGHTALYWYRQSLGQGLEFLIYFQGNSAPDKSGLPSDRFSAERTGGSVSTLTIQRTQQEDSAVYLCASSRSGLVDEQYFGPGTRLTVT.

V and J are TRBV4-3 and TRBJ1-5, with TRBD1 matching over 10 bases. Unmatched junction bases numbered 7, after V lost 1 base and J lost 7 bases. The CDR3 length is 16 residues. Per the germline V gene, CDR1 is LGHNA and CDR2 is YSLEER. CDR3 nucleotides: TGCGCCAGCAGCCAAGGGGGACAGGGGAGGAACCAGCCCCAGCATTTT. Its translation: CASSQGGQGRNQPQHF.

The chain recombines TRBV2 with TRBJ1-3, with 9 bases lining up with TRBD1. Germline V gene data show CDR1 as SNHLY and CDR2 as FYNNEI. The CDR3 is 14 amino acids. Germline trimming cut 4 bases from V and 2 bases from J; bases unmatched to any gene: 0. CDR3 residues: CASSGTGAGNTIYF. For the CDR3, the DNA is TGTGCCAGCAGTGGGACAGGGGCTGGAAACACCATATATTTT.

This chain joins TRBV4-3 and TRBJ1-2; no reliable D call. V was trimmed by 4 bases and J by 8 bases, leaving 14 bases between them. The germline CDR1 and CDR2 sequences are LGHNA and YSLEER. CDR3 length equals 13 residues. The CDR3 is CASSLRDGYGYTF. CDR3 DNA: TGCGCCAGCAGCCTTAGAGACGGGTACGGCTACACCTTC.

The chain has TRBV9 and TRBJ2-3; 8 bases are a match to TRBD2. The CDR3 contains 14 residues. Germline V gene lookup returns CDR1 SGDLS and CDR2 YYNGEE. V gave up 0 bases and J gave up 4 bases; unmatched junction bases: 1. CDR3 nucleotides: TGTGCCAGCAGCGTAGGGACTAGCCCAGATACGCAGTATTTT. It is translated as CASSVGTSPDTQYF.

The V gene is TRBV5-1, the J gene TRBJ2-7; D call uncertain. V lost 3 bases and J 0 bases, leaving 10 bases between the germline ends. The V gene's germline CDR1 is SGHRS and CDR2 YFSETQ. The CDR3 totals 14 residues. The CDR3 bases are TGCGCCAGCAGCTCGGAGCTCAGCTCCTACGAGCAGTACTTC. It yields the protein CASSSELSSYEQYF.

J is TRBJ2-3 and V is TRBV30; a weak D match, TRBD1 (6 bases). Germline V gene lookup returns CDR1 GTSNPN and CDR2 SVGIG (reference sequence). Trimming pared 3 bases from V and 11 bases from J, leaving 12 bases between. This CDR3 has 11 residues. CDR3 region: CAWRAGDRQYF. The CDR3 coding sequence is TGTGCCTGGAGGGCAGGGGACCGGCAGTATTTT.

This chain uses TRBV6-5 with TRBJ2-3; 9 bases fit TRBD1. Germline CDR1 MNHEY, CDR2 SVGAGI. This CDR3 is 13 amino acids long. Unmatched junction bases numbered 0, after V lost 8 bases and J lost 0 bases. The chain's CDR3 is CASGTGSTDTQYF. CDR3 DNA: TGTGCCAGCGGGACAGGGAGCACAGATACGCAGTATTTT.

The chain recombines TRBV27 with TRBJ2-1, with TRBD1 as a possible D gene (5 bases). This CDR3 region has 13 residues. Trimming stripped 2 bases from V and 7 bases from J, with 9 bases between. Germline values: CDR1 MNHEY, CDR2 SMNVEV (reference sequence). CDR3 region: CASSLGRANEQFF. CDR3 nucleotides: TGTGCCAGCAGTTTAGGCAGGGCGAATGAGCAGTTCTTC.

V is TRBV5-4 and J is TRBJ2-5; TRBD1 aligns across 11 bases. V was pared by 3 bases and J by 5 bases, with 6 bases of the junction left unmatched. CDR1 is SGHNT and CDR2 is YYREEE in the germline V gene (reference sequence). This CDR3 is 15 amino acids long. The CDR3 sequence is CASSWRTGGTETQYF. The CDR3 coding sequence is TGTGCCAGCAGCTGGCGGACAGGGGGCACGGAGACCCAGTACTTC.

This chain connects TRBV4-2 to TRBJ2-5, with a weak D call TRBD2 (6 bases). CDR1 LGHNA and CDR2 YNFKEQ come from the germline V gene. V lost 8 bases and J lost 1, with 14 bases in between. The CDR3 has 14 amino acids. The DNA of the CDR3 is TGTGCCAGCCGCCTTGCGGGGACCCAAGAGACCCAGTACTTC. Its protein product is CASRLAGTQETQYF.

The J gene is TRBJ1-6, the V gene TRBV6-1; D uncertain. The germline V and J ends were trimmed by 2 bases and 7 bases, with 9 bases remaining between them. The CDR3 has 14 residues. The germline V gene encodes CDR1 MNHNS and CDR2 SASEGT. This CDR3 reads CASSEWYTNSPLHF. The CDR3, as DNA: TGTGCCAGCAGTGAATGGTACACCAATTCACCCCTCCACTTT.

The gene calls are TRBV27 and TRBJ2-3; 7 bases fit TRBD1. Germline V gene sequence: CDR1 MNHEY, CDR2 SMNVEV (reference sequence). The CDR3 sequence is 13 residues long. After removal of 5 bases from V and 4 bases from J, the junction contained 3 bases not matched to a gene. CDR3 sequence reads: CASSPGGSDTQYF. The CDR3 nucleotides read TGTGCCAGCAGTCCAGGGGGATCAGATACGCAGTATTTT.

This chain joins TRBV5-1 and TRBJ2-2, with D perhaps matching TRBD1 (5 bases). The CDR3 covers 13 residues. The V end was cut by 1 base, the J end by 5 bases, with 6 bases between. Germline assignment: CDR1 SGHRS and CDR2 YFSETQ. The CDR3: CASSLQGTGELFF. CDR3 coding DNA: TGCGCCAGCAGCTTGCAGGGAACCGGGGAGCTGTTTTTT.

The genes are TRBV5-6 and TRBJ2-5; D perhaps matches TRBD1 (6 bases). The CDR3 totals 15 residues. V was shortened by 1 base and J by 4 bases, with 14 bases between the two germline ends. CDR1 and CDR2 from the germline V gene are SGHDT and YYEEEE. The CDR3 region is CASSLPVQGRETQYF. DNA of the CDR3: TGTGCCAGCAGCTTGCCAGTACAGGGACGAGAGACCCAGTACTTC. The whole variable domain, filled in from reference TRBV5-6 and TRBJ2-5, reads DAGVTQSPTHLIKTRGQQVTLRCSPKSGHDTVSWYQQALGQGPQFIFQYYEEEERQRGNFPDRFSGHQFPNYSSELNVNALLLGDSALYLCASSLPVQGRETQYFGPGTRLLVL.